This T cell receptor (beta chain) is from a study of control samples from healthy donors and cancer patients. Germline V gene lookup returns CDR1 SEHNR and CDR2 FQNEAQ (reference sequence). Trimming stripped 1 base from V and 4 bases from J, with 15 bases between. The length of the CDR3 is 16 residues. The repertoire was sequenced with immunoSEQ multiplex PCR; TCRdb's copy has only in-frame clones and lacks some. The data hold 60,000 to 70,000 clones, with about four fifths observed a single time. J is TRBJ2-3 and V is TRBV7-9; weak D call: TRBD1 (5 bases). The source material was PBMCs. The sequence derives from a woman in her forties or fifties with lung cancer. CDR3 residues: CASSLGRQGIADTQYF. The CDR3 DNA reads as TGTGCCAGCAGCTTAGGTAGGCAGGGCATCGCAGATACGCAGTATTTT.